The 26 T cell receptor beta chains listed next were all sequenced from one sample in a study of blood T cell repertoires in COVID-19. Libraries were prepared by immunoSEQ multiplex PCR; TCRdb keeps only in-frame clonotypes and omits some of them. The sample has about 190,000 clones, over 75% seen once. Material: peripheral blood. The receptors originated from a man aged 45-60 years who had recovered from COVID-19.

The table lists this clone with many counts. This chain connects TRBV28 to TRBJ2-7; TRBD1 matches at 7 bases. CDR3 size: 16 residues. V dropped 6 bases and J dropped 2; count of bases not matched to a gene: 13. CDR1 is MDHEN and CDR2 is SYDVKM in the germline V gene. DNA for the CDR3: TGTGCCAGCAGCCTCGGGGACAGCGACTTTACCTACGAGCAGTACTTC. It is translated as CASSLGDSDFTYEQYF.

V gene TRBV27 combines with J gene TRBJ2-7; D is perhaps TRBD1 (5 bases). CDR3 size: 13 residues. Trimming stripped 3 bases from V and 4 bases from J, with 10 bases between. Germline V CDR1 and CDR2: MNHEY, SMNVEV (reference sequence). The CDR3 region is CASSFADSYEQYF. The CDR3 DNA reads as TGTGCCAGCAGTTTCGCCGACAGTTACGAGCAGTACTTC.

V and J are TRBV4-1 and TRBJ2-3; D not certain. Per germline, CDR1 MGHRA and CDR2 YSYEKL. Between the trimmed V and J ends, which lost 0 bases and 2 bases, there was a span of 15 bases. The CDR3 has 17 residues. The CDR3 nucleotides read TGCGCCAGCAGCCAAGATTTCCCATACGCGGACACAGATACGCAGTATTTT. Its protein is CASSQDFPYADTDTQYF.

The chain recombines TRBV5-1 with TRBJ1-3; TRBD1 agrees at 11 bases. Per germline, CDR1 SGHRS and CDR2 YFSETQ. The V and J ends lost 4 bases and 4 bases, in that order; junction bases with no gene match: 10. The CDR3 totals 17 residues. The CDR3 DNA is TGCGCCAGCAGCCTCATAACCGGGACAGGGGGAGGAAACACCATATATTTT. It encodes CASSLITGTGGGNTIYF. Variable domain in full (rest from reference TRBV5-1 and TRBJ1-3): KAGVTQTPRYLIKTRGQQVTLSCSPISGHRSVSWYQQTPGQGLQFLFEYFSETQRNKGNFPGRFSGRQFSNSRSEMNVSTLELGDSALYLCASSLITGTGGGNTIYFGEGSWLTVV.

This clone has more than one count but fewer than ten. The chain uses TRBV14 and TRBJ2-3; TRBD2 agrees at 9 bases. J was trimmed by 9 bases and V by 2 bases; bases with no gene match: 12. Per germline, CDR1 SGHDN and CDR2 FVKESK. There are 16 residues in the CDR3. CDR3 residues: CASSQPLAGRTGTQYF. As DNA, the CDR3 is TGTGCCAGCAGCCAACCTCTAGCGGGACGGACCGGCACGCAGTATTTT.

There are a few counts of this clone. The chain joins TRBV27 to TRBJ1-2; D is unclear. The CDR3 has 14 residues. Germline assignment: CDR1 MNHEY and CDR2 SMNVEV (reference sequence). Trimming shortened V by 6 bases and J by 0 bases, and 11 bases separated the two germline ends. CDR3 sequence (DNA): TGTGCCAGCAGGAAGCGGCAAGCTAACTATGGCTACACCTTC. Protein product: CASRKRQANYGYTF.

The chain recombines TRBV4-1 with TRBJ2-3, with TRBD1 identical over 7 bases. Germline lookup yields CDR1 MGHRA and CDR2 YSYEKL. The CDR3 is made up of 15 amino acids. Unmatched junction bases numbered 3, after V lost 1 base and J lost 2 bases. The CDR3 loop reads CASSQGQGDTDTQYF. The CDR3 DNA reads TGCGCCAGCAGCCAAGGTCAGGGGGACACAGATACGCAGTATTTT.

The chain joins TRBV6-5 to TRBJ1-1; 8 bases fit TRBD1. The germline V gene encodes CDR1 MNHEY and CDR2 SVGAGI. This CDR3 has 12 residues. The V and J ends lost 5 bases and 8 bases, in that order; junction bases with no gene match: 4. The CDR3 nucleotides are TGTGCCAGCAGTAACAGGGGGACGGAAGCTTTCTTT. Its protein is CASSNRGTEAFF.

This clone was seen more than once but under ten times. The V and J genes are TRBV6-5 and TRBJ2-7; 12 bases align to TRBD1. V lost 5 bases, J lost 11 bases, and 7 bases stayed unmatched. This CDR3 contains 13 residues. In germline, CDR1 is MNHEY, CDR2 SVGAGI. As DNA, the CDR3 is TGTGCCAGCAGTCCCCCGGGACAGGGGGCAGAGTACTTC. The encoded protein is CASSPPGQGAEYF.

This rearrangement joins TRBV7-3 to TRBJ2-2, with TRBD1 identical over 10 bases. V trimming: 5 bases; J trimming: 4 bases; junction bases outside the gene matches: 7. Germline CDR1 SGHTA, CDR2 FQGTGA. CDR3 length: 16 amino acids. The CDR3 spells CASSATGGAGTGELFF. The CDR3 bases are TGTGCCAGCAGCGCGACAGGGGGCGCGGGCACCGGGGAGCTGTTTTTT. Full variable domain (outside the CDR3, taken from reference TRBV7-3 and TRBJ2-2): GAGVSQTPSNKVTEKGKYVELRCDPISGHTALYWYRQSLGQGPEFLIYFQGTGAADDSGLPNDRFFAVRPEGSVSTLKIQRTERGDSAVYLCASSATGGAGTGELFFGEGSRLTVL.

The V and J genes are TRBV27 and TRBJ1-5; 9 nucleotides align to TRBD1. The length of the CDR3 is 16 residues. The junction had 11 bases not matched to a gene; V was cut back by 5 bases and J by 6 bases. Germline V gives CDR1 MNHEY, CDR2 SMNVEV (reference sequence). The CDR3 nucleotides are TGTGCCAGCAGTCCACCAGGACAGGGGTATGGTCAGCCCCAGCATTTT. It yields the protein CASSPPGQGYGQPQHF.

This chain joins TRBV9 and TRBJ2-3; D might be TRBD1 (5 bases). Germline V CDR1 and CDR2: SGDLS, YYNGEE. The CDR3 spans 16 residues. Trimming took off 4 bases at V and 1 base at J, with 16 bases between the two ends. The CDR3 DNA sequence: TGTGCCAGCAGCCCCATGCGAGGACATCGCACAGATACGCAGTATTTT. Protein sequence: CASSPMRGHRTDTQYF.

The genes are TRBV9 and TRBJ2-2, with 7 bases identical to TRBD2. The CDR3 consists of 16 residues. Looked up from germline, CDR1 is SGDLS and CDR2 is YYNGEE. Trimming took 3 bases from V and 4 from J; bases not matched to a gene: 9. CDR3 DNA sequence: TGTGCCAGCAGCGAAATAGCGGGCGGACTCACCGGGGAGCTGTTTTTT. Translating it yields CASSEIAGGLTGELFF.

This chain connects TRBV28 to TRBJ1-1; 10 bases align to TRBD1. CDR3 size: 15 residues. CDR1 is MDHEN and CDR2 is SYDVKM in the germline V gene. J was trimmed by 4 bases and V by 3 bases; bases with no gene match: 5. CDR3 DNA sequence: TGTGCCAGCAGTTTCCTGGACAGGGGGTTCACTGAAGCTTTCTTT. Protein product: CASSFLDRGFTEAFF.

The genes are TRBV2 and TRBJ2-4; tentatively, D is TRBD1 (5 bases). The CDR3 is 14 residues long. Germline lookup yields CDR1 SNHLY and CDR2 FYNNEI. Between the trimmed V and J ends, which lost 3 bases and 8 bases, there was a span of 14 bases. The DNA of the CDR3 is TGTGCCAGCAGTGAGGCGTCAGGGCTGGACATTCAGTACTTC. This gives the protein CASSEASGLDIQYF.

The genes are TRBV24-1 and TRBJ2-3, with 8 bases aligning to TRBD1. V gave up 3 bases and J gave up 8 bases; unmatched junction bases: 12. The germline V gene encodes CDR1 KGHDR and CDR2 SFDVKD. The CDR3 has 16 amino acids. The CDR3 here is CATSDPIGQGLGTQYF. The CDR3 coding sequence is TGTGCCACCAGTGATCCCATCGGACAGGGTTTGGGTACGCAGTATTTT.

This chain connects TRBV5-1 to TRBJ2-1; a weak D match, TRBD1 (5 bases). Germline assignment: CDR1 SGHRS and CDR2 YFSETQ. The CDR3 has 14 residues. V was shortened by 3 bases and J by 5 bases, with 12 bases between the two germline ends. The CDR3 sequence: CASSSTVPNNEQFF. As DNA, the CDR3 is TGCGCCAGCAGCTCGACAGTACCTAACAATGAGCAGTTCTTC.

This clone was counted once. V gene TRBV9 combines with J gene TRBJ2-3, with D possibly being TRBD2 (5 bases). CDR3 length equals 14 residues. Germline CDR1 and CDR2: SGDLS and YYNGEE. With 4 bases removed from V and 5 bases from J, the gap between germline ends came to 14 bases. CDR3 DNA: TGTGCCAGCAGCCCCCGTCCCGGAGGAGATACGCAGTATTTT. Protein product: CASSPRPGGDTQYF.

The chain is built from TRBV5-4 and TRBJ2-3; TRBD2 agrees at 11 bases. The CDR3 length is 18 residues. The trim removed 0 bases at V and 4 bases at J, leaving 10 bases unmatched. Germline CDR1 is SGHNT and CDR2 is YYREEE (reference sequence). Here the CDR3 reads CASSLGLSGRAQADTQYF. Written as DNA, the CDR3 is TGTGCCAGCAGCTTGGGCCTTAGCGGGAGGGCCCAAGCAGATACGCAGTATTTT.

The chain joins TRBV9 to TRBJ2-2; 7 bases agree with TRBD2. CDR3 length: 14 amino acids. Germline CDR1 SGDLS, CDR2 YYNGEE. Trimming cost V 4 bases and J 8 bases; bases outside gene matches: 8. The CDR3 reads CASSPLAGPGELFF. The DNA of the CDR3 is TGTGCCAGCAGCCCATTAGCGGGCCCTGGGGAGCTGTTTTTT. Using reference TRBV9 and TRBJ2-2 for the parts outside the CDR3, the full variable domain is DSGVTQTPKHLITATGQRVTLRCSPRSGDLSVYWYQQSLDQGLQFLIQYYNGEERAKGNILERFSAQQFPDLHSELNLSSLELGDSALYFCASSPLAGPGELFFGEGSRLTVL.

This chain joins TRBV30 and TRBJ2-2, with 13 bases fitting TRBD2. Germline lookup yields CDR1 GTSNPN and CDR2 SVGIG (reference sequence). The V and J ends lost 2 bases and 6 bases, in that order; junction bases with no gene match: 3. The CDR3 is made up of 15 amino acids. The CDR3 coding sequence is TGTGCCTGGAGTCTTGGACTAGCGGGGGCCGGGGAGCTGTTTTTT. Its translation: CAWSLGLAGAGELFF.

The chain joins TRBV30 to TRBJ1-6, with D perhaps matching TRBD1 (5 bases). V was trimmed by 3 bases and J by 10 bases, leaving 16 bases between them. Germline CDR1 is GTSNPN and CDR2 is SVGIG (reference sequence). There are 14 residues in the CDR3. The CDR3 is CAWSSGVKMSPLHF. The CDR3 DNA is TGTGCCTGGAGCTCGGGGGTAAAAATGTCACCCCTCCACTTT.

The J gene is TRBJ1-1, the V gene TRBV6-4, with no clear D. The CDR3 is made up of 14 amino acids. Looked up from germline, CDR1 is MRHNA and CDR2 is SNTAGT. Trimming removed 5 bases from V and 0 bases from J, with 10 bases in between. The CDR3 coding sequence is TGTGCCAGCAGTTCCGAAGGAGTGAACACTGAAGCTTTCTTT. It yields the protein CASSSEGVNTEAFF.

This chain joins TRBV27 and TRBJ2-3; tentative D call: TRBD2 (6 bases). CDR3 length: 16 amino acids. Trimming removed 0 bases at V and 0 bases at J, with 10 bases between. CDR1 is MNHEY and CDR2 is SMNVEV in the germline V gene (reference sequence). The CDR3 nucleotides are TGTGCCAGCAGTTTATCTAGCGGCGCTAGCACAGATACGCAGTATTTT. Its translation is CASSLSSGASTDTQYF.

This clone was observed a few times. The chain combines TRBV19 with TRBJ2-1; 8 bases map to TRBD2. The length of the CDR3 is 15 residues. Trimming took 1 base from V and 12 from J; bases not matched to a gene: 11. Germline V gene data show CDR1 as LNHDA and CDR2 as SQIVND (reference sequence). The CDR3 here is CASSIVTSGLLGQFF. The CDR3, as DNA: TGTGCCAGTAGTATAGTAACTAGCGGCCTCTTGGGGCAGTTCTTC. Supplemented by reference TRBV19 and TRBJ2-1, the full variable domain reads DGGITQSPKYLFRKEGQNVTLSCEQNLNHDAMYWYRQDPGQGLRLIYYSQIVNDFQKGDIAEGYSVSREKKESFPLTVTSAQKNPTAFYLCASSIVTSGLLGQFFGPGTRLTVL.

This clone was counted a few times. The rearrangement joins TRBV15 to TRBJ1-5; 8 bases agree with TRBD1. The germline V gene encodes CDR1 LNHNV and CDR2 YYDKDF (reference sequence). This CDR3 has 16 residues. The J segment lost 5 bases and the V segment lost 1 base, leaving 7 bases of the junction unmatched. The CDR3 protein is CATSRARTGGDQPQHF. As DNA, the CDR3 is TGTGCCACCAGCAGAGCTAGAACAGGGGGGGATCAGCCCCAGCATTTT. The whole variable domain, remainder taken from reference TRBV15 and TRBJ1-5, is DAMVIQNPRYQVTQFGKPVTLSCSQTLNHNVMYWYQQKSSQAPKLLFHYYDKDFNNEADTPDNFQSRRPNTSFCFLDIRSPGLGDTAMYLCATSRARTGGDQPQHFGDGTRLSIL.